These T cell receptor beta chains were read from a single sample in a study of OX40 agonist ivuxolimab in advanced cancers. This table comes from immunoSEQ multiplex PCR, and its TCRdb copy is limited to in-frame clones, with some not included. This table has tens of thousands of clones, around 77% appearing once. The material sequenced was CD4+ or CD8+ T cells sorted from blood, taken in a trial of the OX40 agonist ivuxolimab. The receptors stem from an adult with an advanced solid tumor such as melanoma, head and neck, liver or kidney cancer. Each CDR3 is given with its conserved first and last residue. The D gene is left open where the match is weak. The size field is filled for only some rows; it gives once, few, many or a size class.

V	J	D	size	CDR3	DNA
TRBV6-5	TRBJ2-3	NA	NA	CASREGAGGDTQYF	TGTGCCAGCAGGGAGGGAGCTGGGGGGGATACGCAGTATTTT
TRBV28	TRBJ2-7	NA	NA	CASSLTGTASYEQYF	TGTGCCAGCAGTTTGACCGGGACGGCTTCCTACGAGCAGTACTTC
TRBV6-1	TRBJ2-7	NA	few	CASSERSGGVGEQYF	TGTGCCAGCAGTGAAAGGTCGGGCGGGGTCGGCGAGCAGTACTTC
TRBV5-4	TRBJ1-2	TRBD1	NA	CASRRQGSRGYTF	TGTGCCAGCAGACGACAGGGTTCTCGTGGCTACACCTTC
TRBV7-9	TRBJ1-2	TRBD1	few	CASSVMDRGRYGYTF	TGTGCCAGCAGCGTAATGGACAGGGGAAGGTATGGCTACACCTTC
TRBV29-1	TRBJ2-7	TRBD2	once	CSVLAGVSYEQYF	TGCAGCGTTCTAGCGGGAGTTTCCTACGAGCAGTACTTC
TRBV14	TRBJ1-1	NA	NA	CASSQDQGYTEAFF	TGTGCCAGCAGCCAAGATCAGGGGTACACTGAAGCTTTCTTT
TRBV10-3	TRBJ2-5	NA	NA	CAIKAEKETQYF	TGTGCCATCAAGGCAGAAAAAGAGACCCAGTACTTC
TRBV29-1	TRBJ1-1	TRBD1	NA	CSVEGGRGLNTEAFF	TGCAGCGTTGAAGGGGGCAGGGGGTTGAACACTGAAGCTTTCTTT
TRBV27	TRBJ2-1	NA	NA	CASRGVGQGTYNEQFF	TGTGCCAGCAGGGGCGTTGGGCAAGGGACCTACAATGAGCAGTTCTTC
TRBV4-3	TRBJ2-1	NA	NA	CASSQRAASDEQFF	TGCGCCAGCAGCCAACGAGCGGCGAGCGATGAGCAGTTCTTC
TRBV18	TRBJ2-1	TRBD2	NA	CASSPPTSGAYNEQFF	TGTGCCAGCTCACCACCGACTAGCGGGGCGTACAATGAGCAGTTCTTC
TRBV11-3	TRBJ1-1	NA	NA	CASSPGQALNTEAFF	TGTGCCAGCAGCCCGGGTCAGGCGTTGAACACTGAAGCTTTCTTT
TRBV27	TRBJ2-7	TRBD1	NA	CASSKPGQGRAEQYF	TGTGCCAGCAGTAAACCGGGACAGGGAAGGGCCGAGCAGTACTTC
TRBV30	TRBJ1-5	NA	NA	CAWSGDSNQPQHF	TGTGCCTGGAGTGGAGATTCAAATCAGCCCCAGCATTTT
TRBV19	TRBJ2-7	NA	NA	CASSTLDTYEQYF	TGTGCCAGTAGTACCCTAGACACCTACGAGCAGTACTTC
TRBV2	TRBJ1-1	NA	NA	CASTSGGRATEAFF	TGTGCCAGCACCTCGGGGGGCAGGGCGACTGAAGCTTTCTTT
TRBV5-4	TRBJ2-5	NA	once	CASSFGGPGTWETQYF	TGTGCCAGCAGCTTCGGCGGGCCTGGGACGTGGGAGACCCAGTACTTC
TRBV14	TRBJ2-7	NA	NA	CASSQRQYEQYF	TGTGCCAGCAGCCAGAGGCAGTACGAGCAGTACTTC
TRBV28	TRBJ2-3	TRBD2	NA	CASRTPTSGSLRTDTQYF	TGTGCCAGCAGGACCCCGACTAGCGGGAGCTTAAGAACAGATACGCAGTATTTT
TRBV9	TRBJ2-3	NA	NA	CASSVASDTQYF	TGTGCCAGCAGCGTAGCGTCAGATACGCAGTATTTT
TRBV30	TRBJ2-1	NA	NA	CAWSSLRGDSTFF	TGTGCCTGGAGTTCCCTGCGGGGCGATTCCACCTTCTTC
TRBV9	TRBJ1-4	NA	once	CASSVGQGQEKLFF	TGTGCCAGCAGCGTAGGTCAGGGCCAAGAAAAACTGTTTTTT
TRBV18	TRBJ1-3	NA	few	CASSPQPSGSSGNTIYF	TGTGCCAGCTCACCTCAGCCCTCAGGCTCCTCTGGAAACACCATATATTTT
TRBV12-5	TRBJ1-2	NA	NA	CASGLTPGSRGSGYTF	TGTGCTAGTGGTTTGACCCCCGGGTCAAGGGGAAGCGGCTACACCTTC
TRBV6-6	TRBJ1-1	NA	once	CATGERSMAAFF	TGTGCCACCGGGGAACGTTCGATGGCCGCTTTCTTT
TRBV7-8	TRBJ2-5	TRBD2	few	CASSRGRGETQYF	TGTGCCAGCAGCCGAGGGAGGGGAGAGACCCAGTACTTC
TRBV9	TRBJ1-1	NA	NA	CASSAGAGRTEAFF	TGTGCCAGCAGCGCAGGGGCCGGCCGGACTGAAGCTTTCTTT
TRBV29-1	TRBJ1-1	NA	many	CSVGGGNTEAFF	TGCAGCGTTGGTGGCGGGAACACTGAAGCTTTCTTT
TRBV6-5	TRBJ1-1	NA	NA	CASSYSEAVEAFF	TGTGCCAGCAGTTACTCGGAGGCCGTTGAAGCTTTCTTT
TRBV2	TRBJ2-7	TRBD1	NA	CASHHGTGFPYEQYF	TGTGCCAGCCACCACGGGACAGGGTTTCCCTACGAGCAGTACTTC
TRBV6-1	TRBJ1-2	TRBD1	NA	CASSEARGTGHANYGYTF	TGTGCCAGCAGTGAAGCTAGGGGGACAGGACACGCTAACTATGGCTACACCTTC
TRBV2	TRBJ1-2	TRBD1	medium-sized	CASRGTGPYGYTF	TGTGCCAGCAGGGGGACAGGGCCCTATGGCTACACCTTC
TRBV27	TRBJ1-5	TRBD1	NA	CASSDKTGANQPQHF	TGTGCCAGCAGTGACAAGACAGGGGCCAATCAGCCCCAGCATTTT
TRBV6-6	TRBJ2-5	TRBD2	NA	CASSYGPSGGMETQYF	TGTGCCAGCAGTTACGGGCCTAGCGGGGGGATGGAGACCCAGTACTTC
TRBV28	TRBJ2-1	TRBD2	NA	CASSPLPAGGFWGEQFF	TGTGCCAGCAGTCCCCTCCCGGCGGGAGGGTTTTGGGGTGAGCAGTTCTTC
TRBV30	TRBJ1-5	NA	NA	CAWKDGYNQPQHF	TGTGCCTGGAAGGACGGTTACAATCAGCCCCAGCATTTT
TRBV28	TRBJ2-5	NA	NA	CARPQETQYF	TGTGCCCGTCCCCAAGAGACCCAGTACTTC
TRBV11-2	TRBJ2-7	TRBD1	NA	CASSLSLGTVYEQYF	TGTGCCAGCAGCTTATCCCTTGGGACAGTCTACGAGCAGTACTTC
TRBV6-5	TRBJ2-3	NA	NA	CASSLQADTQYF	TGTGCCAGCAGTTTACAGGCAGATACGCAGTATTTT
TRBV10-1	TRBJ2-5	NA	NA	CASSESVGGKKTQYF	TGCGCCAGCAGTGAGTCGGTTGGGGGGAAAAAGACCCAGTACTTC
TRBV7-6	TRBJ2-3	NA	NA	CASSLGWLDSSTDTQYF	TGTGCCAGCAGCTTAGGATGGCTGGACAGTAGCACAGATACGCAGTATTTT
TRBV5-6	TRBJ1-2	TRBD1	NA	CASSLGRGVGGYTF	TGTGCCAGCAGCTTGGGCAGGGGGGTGGGCGGCTACACCTTC
TRBV10-3	TRBJ2-7	TRBD1	NA	CASSQTRQGIYEQYF	TGTGCCAGCAGCCAGACGAGACAGGGGATCTACGAGCAGTACTTC
TRBV5-4	TRBJ1-1	TRBD1	once	CASSSRDRVFAEAFF	TGTGCCAGCAGCTCCCGGGACAGGGTATTCGCTGAAGCTTTCTTT
TRBV28	TRBJ2-1	TRBD1	NA	CASSLQGAYNEQFF	TGTGCCAGCAGTTTACAGGGGGCGTACAATGAGCAGTTCTTC
TRBV7-9	TRBJ2-2	NA	NA	CATSGDNTGELFF	TGTGCCACCAGTGGGGATAACACCGGGGAGCTGTTTTTT
TRBV9	TRBJ1-1	NA	NA	CASSAGEEGTEAFF	TGTGCCAGCAGCGCGGGGGAGGAGGGCACTGAAGCTTTCTTT
TRBV27	TRBJ2-3	TRBD2	NA	CASSLSRLAMDTQYF	TGTGCCAGCAGTTTATCGAGACTAGCGATGGATACGCAGTATTTT
TRBV25-1	TRBJ1-6	TRBD1	once	CASSDLAQGNSPLHF	TGTGCCAGCAGTGACTTAGCACAGGGGAATTCACCCCTCCACTTT
TRBV7-8	TRBJ1-2	TRBD1	NA	CASSHRGHYYGYTF	TGTGCCAGCAGCCACAGGGGGCACTACTATGGCTACACCTTC
TRBV19	TRBJ2-5	TRBD2	NA	CASSTSGRTSGEETQYF	TGTGCCAGTAGTACCTCTGGCAGGACTAGCGGGGAAGAGACCCAGTACTTC
TRBV2	TRBJ2-1	TRBD1	once	CASTGQAYNEQFF	TGTGCCAGCACCGGACAGGCCTACAATGAGCAGTTCTTC
TRBV2	TRBJ2-7	NA	NA	CASSDSQSVSNQYF	TGTGCCAGCAGTGATTCTCAGTCCGTGTCGAATCAGTACTTC